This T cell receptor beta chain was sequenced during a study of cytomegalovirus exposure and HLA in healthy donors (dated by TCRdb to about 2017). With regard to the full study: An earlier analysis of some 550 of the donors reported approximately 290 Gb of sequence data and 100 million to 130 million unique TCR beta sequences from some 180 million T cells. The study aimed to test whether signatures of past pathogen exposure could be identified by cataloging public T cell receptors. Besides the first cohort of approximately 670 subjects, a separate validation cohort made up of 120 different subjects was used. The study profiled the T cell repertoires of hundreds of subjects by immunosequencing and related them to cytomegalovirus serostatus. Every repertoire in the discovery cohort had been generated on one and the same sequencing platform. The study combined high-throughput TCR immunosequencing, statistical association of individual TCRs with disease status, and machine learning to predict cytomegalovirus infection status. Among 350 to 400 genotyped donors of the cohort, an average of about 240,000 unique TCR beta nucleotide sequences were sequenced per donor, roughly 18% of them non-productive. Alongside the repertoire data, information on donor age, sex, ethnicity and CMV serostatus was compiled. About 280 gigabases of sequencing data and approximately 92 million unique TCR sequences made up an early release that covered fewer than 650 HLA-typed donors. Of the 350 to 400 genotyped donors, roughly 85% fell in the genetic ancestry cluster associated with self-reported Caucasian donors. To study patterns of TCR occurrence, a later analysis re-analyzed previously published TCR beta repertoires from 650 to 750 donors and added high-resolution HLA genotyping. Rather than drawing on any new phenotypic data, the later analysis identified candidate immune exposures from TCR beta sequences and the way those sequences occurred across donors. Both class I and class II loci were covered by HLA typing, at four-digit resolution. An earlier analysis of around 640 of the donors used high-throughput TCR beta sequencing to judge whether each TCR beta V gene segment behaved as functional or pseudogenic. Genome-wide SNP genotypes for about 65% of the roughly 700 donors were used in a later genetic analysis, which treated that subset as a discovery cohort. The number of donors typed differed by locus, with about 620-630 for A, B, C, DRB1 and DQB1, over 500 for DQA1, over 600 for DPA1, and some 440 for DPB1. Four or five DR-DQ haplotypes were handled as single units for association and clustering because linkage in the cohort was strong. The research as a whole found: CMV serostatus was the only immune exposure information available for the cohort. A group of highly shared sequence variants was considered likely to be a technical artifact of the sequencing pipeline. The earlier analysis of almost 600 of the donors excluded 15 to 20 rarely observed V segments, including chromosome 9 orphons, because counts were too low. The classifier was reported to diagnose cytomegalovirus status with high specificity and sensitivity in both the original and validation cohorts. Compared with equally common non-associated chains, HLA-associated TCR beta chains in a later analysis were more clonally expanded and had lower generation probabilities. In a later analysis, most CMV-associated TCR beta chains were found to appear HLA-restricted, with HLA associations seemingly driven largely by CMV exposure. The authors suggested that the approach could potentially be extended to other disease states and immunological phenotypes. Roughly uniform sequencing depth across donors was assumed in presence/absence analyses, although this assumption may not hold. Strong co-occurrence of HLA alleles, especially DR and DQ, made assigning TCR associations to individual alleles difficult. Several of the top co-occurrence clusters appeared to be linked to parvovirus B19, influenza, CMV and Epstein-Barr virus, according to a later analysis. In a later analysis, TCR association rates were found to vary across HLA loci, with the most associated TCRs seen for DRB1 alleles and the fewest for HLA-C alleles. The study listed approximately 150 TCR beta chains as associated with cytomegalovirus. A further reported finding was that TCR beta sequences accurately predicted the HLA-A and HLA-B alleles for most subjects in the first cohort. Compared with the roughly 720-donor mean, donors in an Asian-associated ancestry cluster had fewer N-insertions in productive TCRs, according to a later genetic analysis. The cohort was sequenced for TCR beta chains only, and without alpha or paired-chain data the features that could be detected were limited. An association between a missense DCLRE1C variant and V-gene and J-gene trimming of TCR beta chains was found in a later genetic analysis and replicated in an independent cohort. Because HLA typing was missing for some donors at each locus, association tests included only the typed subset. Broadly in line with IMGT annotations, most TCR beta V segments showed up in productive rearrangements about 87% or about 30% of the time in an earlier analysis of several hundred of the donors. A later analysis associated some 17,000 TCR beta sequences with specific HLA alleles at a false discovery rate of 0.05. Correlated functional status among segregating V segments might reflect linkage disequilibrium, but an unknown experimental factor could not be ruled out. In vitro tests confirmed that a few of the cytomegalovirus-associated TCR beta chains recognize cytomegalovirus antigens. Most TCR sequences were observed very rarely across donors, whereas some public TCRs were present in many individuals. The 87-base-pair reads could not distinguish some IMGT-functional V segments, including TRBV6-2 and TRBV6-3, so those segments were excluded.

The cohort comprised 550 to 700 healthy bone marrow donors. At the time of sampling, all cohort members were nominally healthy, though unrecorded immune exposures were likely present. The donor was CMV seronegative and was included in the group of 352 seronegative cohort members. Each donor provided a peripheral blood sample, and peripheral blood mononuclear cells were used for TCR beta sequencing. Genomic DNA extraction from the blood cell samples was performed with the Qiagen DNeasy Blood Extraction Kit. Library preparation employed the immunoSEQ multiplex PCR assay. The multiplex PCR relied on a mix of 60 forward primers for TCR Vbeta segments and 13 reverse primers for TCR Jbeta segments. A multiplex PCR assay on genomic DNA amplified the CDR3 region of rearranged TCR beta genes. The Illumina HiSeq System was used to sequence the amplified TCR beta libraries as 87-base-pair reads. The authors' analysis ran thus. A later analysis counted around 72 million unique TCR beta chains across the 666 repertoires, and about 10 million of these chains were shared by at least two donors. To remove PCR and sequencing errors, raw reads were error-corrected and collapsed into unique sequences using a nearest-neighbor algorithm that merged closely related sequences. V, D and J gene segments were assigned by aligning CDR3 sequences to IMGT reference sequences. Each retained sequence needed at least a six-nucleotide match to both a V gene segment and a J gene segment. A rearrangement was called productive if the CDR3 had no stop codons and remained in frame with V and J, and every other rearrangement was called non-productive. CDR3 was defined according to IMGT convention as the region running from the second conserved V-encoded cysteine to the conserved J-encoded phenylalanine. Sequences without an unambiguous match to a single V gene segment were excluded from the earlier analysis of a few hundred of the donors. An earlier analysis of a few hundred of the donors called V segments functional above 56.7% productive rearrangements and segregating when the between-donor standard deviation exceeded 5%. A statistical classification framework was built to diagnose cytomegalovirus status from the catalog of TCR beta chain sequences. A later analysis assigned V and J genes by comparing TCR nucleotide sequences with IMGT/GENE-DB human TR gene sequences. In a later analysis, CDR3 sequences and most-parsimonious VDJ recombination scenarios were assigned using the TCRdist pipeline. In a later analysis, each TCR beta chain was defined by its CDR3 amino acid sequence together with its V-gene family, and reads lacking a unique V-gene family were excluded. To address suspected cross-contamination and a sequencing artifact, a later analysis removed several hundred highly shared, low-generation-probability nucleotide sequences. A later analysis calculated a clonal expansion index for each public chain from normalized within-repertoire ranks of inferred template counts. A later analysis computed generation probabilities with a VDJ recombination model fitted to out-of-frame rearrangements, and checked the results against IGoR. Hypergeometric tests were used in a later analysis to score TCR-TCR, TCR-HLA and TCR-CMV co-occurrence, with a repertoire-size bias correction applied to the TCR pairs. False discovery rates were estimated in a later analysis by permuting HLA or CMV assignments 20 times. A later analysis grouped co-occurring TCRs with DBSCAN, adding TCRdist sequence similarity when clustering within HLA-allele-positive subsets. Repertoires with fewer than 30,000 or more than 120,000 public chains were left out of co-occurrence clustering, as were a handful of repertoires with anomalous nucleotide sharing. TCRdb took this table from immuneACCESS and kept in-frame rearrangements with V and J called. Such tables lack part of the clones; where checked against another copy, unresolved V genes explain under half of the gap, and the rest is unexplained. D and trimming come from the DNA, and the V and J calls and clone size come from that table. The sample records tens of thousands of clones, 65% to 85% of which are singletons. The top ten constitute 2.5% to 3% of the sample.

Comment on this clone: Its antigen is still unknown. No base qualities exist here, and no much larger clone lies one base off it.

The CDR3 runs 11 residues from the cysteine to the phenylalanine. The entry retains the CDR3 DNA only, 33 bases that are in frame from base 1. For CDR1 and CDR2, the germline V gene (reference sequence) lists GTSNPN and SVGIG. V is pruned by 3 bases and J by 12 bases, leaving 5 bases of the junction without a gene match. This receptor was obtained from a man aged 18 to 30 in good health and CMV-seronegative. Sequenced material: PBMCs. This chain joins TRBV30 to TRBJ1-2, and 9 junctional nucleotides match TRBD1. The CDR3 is CAWRQTGGNTF. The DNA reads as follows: TGTGCCTGGAGGCAGACAGGGGGGAACACCTTC.